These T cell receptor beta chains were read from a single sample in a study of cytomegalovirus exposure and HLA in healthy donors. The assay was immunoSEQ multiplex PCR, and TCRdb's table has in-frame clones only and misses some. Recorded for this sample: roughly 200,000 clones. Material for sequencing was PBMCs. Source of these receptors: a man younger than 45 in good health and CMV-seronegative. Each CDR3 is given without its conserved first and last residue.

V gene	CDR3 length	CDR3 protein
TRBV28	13	ASSFLRGQGQEQF
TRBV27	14	ASSSWTSGEADTQY
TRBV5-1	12	ASSLAAGSYEQY
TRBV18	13	ASSRPPGQNEKLF
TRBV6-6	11	ASSYSANTEAF
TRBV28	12	ASRQGQGPIWAF
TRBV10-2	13	ASSGVAAYQETQY
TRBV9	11	ASRGQGEEKLF
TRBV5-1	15	ASSWRAEATSTDTQY
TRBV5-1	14	ASSPRQGAVAGELF
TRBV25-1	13	ASSGSSGVQETQY
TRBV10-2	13	ASSDQGGSADTQY
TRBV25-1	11	ASSESRGKGYT
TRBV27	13	ASSRLADNTGELF
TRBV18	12	ASSPATPNTEAF
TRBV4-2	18	ASSQGGRTGRMWATGELF
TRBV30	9	AWSSGGEAF
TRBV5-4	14	ASSGGGQNRKETQY
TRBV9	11	ASSGSPHNEQF
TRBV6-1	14	ASSEAGTSDGDEQY
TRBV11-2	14	ASSLGLSGGADTQY
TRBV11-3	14	ASSPQPGQGIREQY